Given below is one TCR beta chain in context. This entry belongs to a study of cytomegalovirus exposure and HLA in healthy donors. Vbeta (60) and Jbeta (13) primers were used in the PCR. The data were produced by immunoSEQ multiplex PCR, yet TCRdb's version contains in-frame clones alone and is incomplete. The table shows about 110,000 clones, with around 81% occurring only once. The CDR3 consists of 16 residues. Looked up from germline, CDR1 is MNHEY and CDR2 is SMNVEV (reference sequence). The trim removed 8 bases at V and 3 bases at J, leaving 9 bases unmatched. The V call is TRBV27, the J call TRBJ2-7; 14 bases align to TRBD2. The specimen sequenced was PBMCs. The clonotype comes from a woman aged 25 to 39 in good health and CMV-seronegative. CDR3 protein: CASRGLAGEGFYEQYF. CDR3 nucleotides: TGTGCCAGCCGGGGACTAGCGGGAGAGGGTTTCTACGAGCAGTACTTC.